This TCR beta chain was captured in a study of blood T cell repertoires in COVID-19. Study information: Whether acute or convalescent, the COVID-19 samples came from the United States, Italy and Spain.

Original analysis: Cell counts per sample came from amplifying reference gene primers. Profiled with immunoSEQ multiplex PCR; TCRdb holds only in-frame clones, not every one. V and J calls and clone size are those listed in that table; D and trimming were worked out from the DNA. The data show some 170,000 clones, with 82% seen just once and more than 7.5% held by the top ten. V lost 0 bases and J lost 2; bases outside the gene matches: 4. Germline V gene lookup returns CDR1 SGHRS and CDR2 YFSETQ. CDR3 length equals 15 residues. The sequence came from a woman in her sixties or seventies with acute or convalescent COVID-19. The chain uses TRBV5-1 and TRBJ1-2, with 7 bases matching TRBD1. The sequenced sample was peripheral blood. The CDR3 DNA reads TGCGCCAGCAGCTTGGGGGGGACAGCGAACTATGGCTACACCTTC. Residues: CASSLGGTANYGYTF.